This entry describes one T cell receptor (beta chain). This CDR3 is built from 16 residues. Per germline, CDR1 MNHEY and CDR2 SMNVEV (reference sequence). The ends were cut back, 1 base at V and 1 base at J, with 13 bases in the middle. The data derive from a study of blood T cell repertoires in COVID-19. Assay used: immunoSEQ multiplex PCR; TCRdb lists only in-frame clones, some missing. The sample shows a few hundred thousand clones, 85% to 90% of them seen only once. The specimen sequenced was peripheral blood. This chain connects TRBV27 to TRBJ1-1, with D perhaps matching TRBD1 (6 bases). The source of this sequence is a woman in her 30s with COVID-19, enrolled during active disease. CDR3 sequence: CASSLLVRGSNTEAFF. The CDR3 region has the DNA TGTGCCAGCAGTTTATTGGTAAGGGGGTCGAACACTGAAGCTTTCTTT.